The present TCR beta chain was sequenced within a study of human T cells and chemical hapten exposure. Study-wide background: Yields of TCR per sample differed, chiefly owing to small differences in pooled library volume.

The time point: patch test 1, 2 weeks after DPC sensitization. Treatment denoted: therapeutic diphenylcyclopropenone sensitization with weekly scalp DPC. The authors extracted total RNA from unfractionated whole blood. TCRdb used MiXCR to reprocess the RACE reads, holding one entry per CDR3 protein. Of 380,000 or so distinct CDR3 sequences listed, approximately 5% are singletons. CDR3 length: 14 residues. The germline gives CDR1 KGHSH, CDR2 LQKENI. V shed 0 bases, J shed 7 bases, and the junction held 3 bases outside the gene matches. The sample was whole blood, taken in connection with sensitization to the hapten diphenylcyclopropenone (DPC). This TCR was sampled from a woman aged 50 to 60 with alopecia areata. Some clones in this sample may be carry-over from other donors' samples. The genes are TRBV18 and TRBJ1-1, with TRBD1 identical over 9 bases. The CDR3, as DNA: TGTGCCAGCTCACCACCGGGACAGGGTCATGAAGCTTTCTTT. Translating it yields CASSPPGQGHEAFF.